This is a list of T cell receptor beta chains from one sample in a study of a mutant IDH1 vaccine in newly diagnosed glioma. No antigens are known for them. Clones were read by immunoSEQ multiplex PCR, and TCRdb kept only the in-frame ones, dropping some. The sample lists tens of thousands of clones, roughly 80% seen once, with around 4.1% in the top ten. The starting material was PBMCs, obtained from a glioma patient whose treatment included an IDH1 peptide vaccine. The source of these receptors is a man aged 25-45 years with glioma. Each CDR3 is given with its conserved first and last residue. Some rows mark clone size as missing; the rest say once, few, many or name a class of expanded clone.

.,TRBJ2-3,16,TRBV4-1,CASSQVGHPSTDTQYF
.,TRBJ1-1,11,TRBV20-1,CRGQGGSEAFF
.,TRBJ1-2,15,TRBV2,CASSRRTGGLGGYTF
.,TRBJ1-2,15,TRBV19,CASSIGTGGTYGYTF
.,TRBJ1-1,17,TRBV18,CASSPQNTGQEDTEAFF
.,TRBJ1-3,15,TRBV7-2,CASSSLGGSGNTIYF
once,TRBJ1-2,12,TRBV19,CASSIATDGYTF
.,TRBJ1-2,14,TRBV5-1,CASSRQGLNYGYTF
.,TRBJ2-7,12,TRBV11-2,CASSLDFYEQYF
.,TRBJ2-2,15,TRBV11-2,CASSSNRDDTGELFF
.,TRBJ2-4,14,TRBV6-5,CASSYNRGKNIQYF
.,TRBJ2-5,13,TRBV7-7,CASSKTGLETQYF
.,TRBJ2-3,15,TRBV28,CASKTGPPYTDTQYF
.,TRBJ1-5,16,TRBV28,CASSLTYSGSRQPQHF
.,TRBJ2-7,14,TRBV2,CASSDQGTDYEQYF
.,TRBJ1-4,14,TRBV5-1,CASSLVGSNEKLFF
.,TRBJ1-2,13,TRBV7-2,CASSTGQGFGYTF
once,TRBJ1-1,17,TRBV28,CASSFPGQGLMNTEAFF
.,TRBJ1-5,17,TRBV13,CASSFGQGGYSNQPQHF
.,TRBJ2-5,17,TRBV11-3,CASSRCLGVCLQETQYF
.,TRBJ1-1,13,TRBV6-5,CASSYQGNTEAFF
.,TRBJ1-4,17,TRBV7-2,CASSFPRRAKGTEKLFF
.,TRBJ2-3,15,TRBV9,CASSVQGTTTDTQYF
.,TRBJ2-3,15,TRBV28,CASSIGLAETDTQYF
.,TRBJ1-2,16,TRBV27,CASSPTSQDSLNGYTF
.,TRBJ2-7,14,TRBV27,CASSYSGVLREQYF
.,TRBJ2-5,17,TRBV11-2,CASSLMGGLGSRETQYF
.,TRBJ1-3,14,TRBV18,CASSPSGGYATIYF
.,TRBJ2-1,17,TRBV6-4,CASSDSIRAGSYNEQFF
.,TRBJ2-3,14,TRBV6-4,CASSGGGPTDTQYF
.,TRBJ2-1,14,TRBV11-2,CASSPSRVYNEQFF
.,TRBJ2-2,14,TRBV5-4,CASKSSGGTGELFF
.,TRBJ2-5,15,TRBV9,CASSASTGTQETQYF
.,TRBJ2-1,13,TRBV2,CASRPGLAGQQFF
.,.,15,TRBV2,CASSEDRHASYEQYF
.,TRBJ2-7,14,TRBV19,CASSGTGASHEQYF
.,TRBJ2-7,12,TRBV10-2,CATYKGTYEQYF
.,TRBJ2-5,17,TRBV4-2,CASSQRQGALPQETQYF
.,TRBJ2-7,13,TRBV11-2,CASSSGTGYEQYF
.,TRBJ1-2,13,TRBV6-5,CASSYGPNYGYTF
.,TRBJ1-6,15,TRBV25-1,CASSEEWTGDSPLHF
.,TRBJ2-1,16,TRBV29-1,CSVEGLAGGSYNEQFF
.,TRBJ2-7,15,TRBV7-2,CASSLSDMSSYEQYF
few,TRBJ2-3,15,TRBV6-4,CASSDSSGGTDTQYF
.,TRBJ1-5,15,TRBV13,CASSLGTGRNQPQHF
.,TRBJ1-5,16,TRBV7-6,CASSLEGRNSNQPQHF
.,TRBJ2-2,14,TRBV25-1,CASSKQQNTGELFF
.,TRBJ1-2,12,TRBV18,CASTGADYGYTF
.,TRBJ2-3,14,TRBV29-1,CSVAEGYGTDTQYF
.,TRBJ1-4,16,TRBV6-5,CASSYSRWGRGEKLFF
.,TRBJ2-2,12,TRBV7-6,CVSRGDTGELFF
.,TRBJ2-7,14,TRBV6-5,CASSYSEISYEQYF
.,TRBJ2-7,15,TRBV27,CASSRVGAGAYEQYF
.,TRBJ1-2,18,TRBV5-6,CASSLEGQGVLANYGYTF
.,TRBJ2-2,15,TRBV7-9,CASSFYGGPTGELFF
.,TRBJ2-5,13,TRBV7-6,CASSSQAKETQYF
.,TRBJ1-5,19,TRBV2,CASSEGKGGIDPSNQPQHF
once,TRBJ2-3,19,TRBV28,CASTDPGLAGESSTDTQYF
.,TRBJ2-1,15,TRBV6-4,CASSGTSGGGDEQFF